Reported below is one TCR beta chain. Its antigen remains unknown. This sample was included in a study of T cell repertoires in cytomegalovirus infection. Study in general: Public TCR beta signatures marked donors with CMV infection and the matching HLA.

Study outcomes and limitations: Identification of carriers of CMV plus the relevant HLA was achieved through cumulative public TCR beta family frequency. Ex vivo responses were dominated by HLA-C-restricted CMV-specific TCR beta clonotypes.

TCRdb recomputed calls from the reads with MiXCR, one row per CDR3 protein. The data contain under 90,000 distinct CDR3 sequences, around 21% of them seen just once; the ten biggest clones take up almost 80%. The sample consisted of PBMCs, sequenced either directly or after in vitro stimulation (not recorded which). The sequence was obtained from a human donor in good health (CMV status not recorded). Some clones in this sample may be carry-over from other donors' samples.

CDR3 DNA sequence: TGTGCCAGCAGCCAAGATTTCAGCGGGAGCTCCGAGCAGTACGTC. This codes for CASSQDFSGSSEQYV. The rearrangement links TRBV3-1 to TRBJ2-7, with 8 positions matching TRBD2. The CDR3 extends over 15 amino acids. V dropped 0 bases and J dropped 6; count of bases not matched to a gene: 7. Germline assignment: CDR1 LGHDT and CDR2 YNNKEL (reference sequence).